Listed below are T cell receptor beta chains from one sample, sequenced in a study of T cell responses to AZD1222 COVID-19 vaccine. Data came from immunoSEQ multiplex PCR; TCRdb stores just in-frame clones and leaves some out. The profile shows around 60,000 clones, 90% to 95% of them singletons. Source: peripheral blood, taken 28 days after the second dose of the MenACWY control vaccine. Receptors originate from an adult who received the MenACWY meningococcal vaccine as a control. Both conserved end residues are part of each CDR3. D genes are given only for firm matches. Some rows mark clone size as missing; the rest say once, few, many or name a class of expanded clone.

- | TRBJ2-6 | TRBV5-6 | - | TGTGCCAGCAGCTCCCCCGGGGGCTGGGGATCTGGGGCCAACGTCCTGACTTTC | CASSSPGGWGSGANVLTF
- | TRBJ2-7 | TRBV27 | - | TGTGCCAGCAGTTTATCGGACAGCCTCTCCTACGAGCAGTACTTC | CASSLSDSLSYEQYF
- | TRBJ1-1 | TRBV15 | - | TGTGCCACCAGCCGAACAAGGGACACTGAAGCTTTCTTT | CATSRTRDTEAFF
- | TRBJ2-7 | TRBV27 | - | TGTGCCAGCAGTCCACCTCGGGCCTCCTACGAGCAGTACTTC | CASSPPRASYEQYF
TRBD1 | TRBJ1-2 | TRBV24-1 | - | TGTGCCACCAGTGATGCGGGACAGGGGCACTATGGCTACACCTTC | CATSDAGQGHYGYTF
- | TRBJ2-7 | TRBV7-9 | - | TGTGCCAGCAGCTTCGGGGGCGTCGGGACCTACGAGCAGTACTTC | CASSFGGVGTYEQYF
- | TRBJ2-7 | TRBV5-8 | - | TGTGCCAGCAGCTTTACAGGGTTGCAGCGCGAGCAGTACTTC | CASSFTGLQREQYF
- | TRBJ2-7 | TRBV11-2 | - | TGTGCCAGCAGCTTAAACAGCTACGAGCAGTACTTC | CASSLNSYEQYF
- | TRBJ1-4 | TRBV12-3/TRBV12-4 | - | TGTGCCAGCAGTGGACCCGACTTCAACCTGTTTTTT | CASSGPDFNLFF
- | TRBJ2-3 | TRBV19 | - | TGTGCCAGTAGTAAGATAGCGGCTAGCACAGATACGCAGTATTTT | CASSKIAASTDTQYF
- | TRBJ1-5 | TRBV27 | - | TGTGCCAGCAGTTTTGACTCTAGCAATCAGCCCCAGCATTTT | CASSFDSSNQPQHF
- | TRBJ2-1 | TRBV6-4 | - | TGTGCCAGCAGTTCTACGTTTGGGGATGAGCAGTTCTTC | CASSSTFGDEQFF
TRBD1 | TRBJ2-5 | TRBV29-1 | - | TGCAGCGTTACTAGGACAGGTCTACAAGAGACCCAGTACTTC | CSVTRTGLQETQYF
TRBD2 | TRBJ2-1 | TRBV7-3 | - | TGTGCCAGCAGTAGAGCGGGAGGGGGGAATGAGCAGTTCTTC | CASSRAGGGNEQFF
- | TRBJ2-1 | TRBV7-3 | few | TGTGCCAGCAGCCCGTATGGGGTCAATGAGCAGTTCTTC | CASSPYGVNEQFF
TRBD1 | TRBJ1-5 | TRBV30 | - | TGTGCCTGGAAGAAGGGGACAGGACCCGGAGGGCCCCAGCATTTT | CAWKKGTGPGGPQHF
TRBD1 | TRBJ1-5 | TRBV18 | - | TGTGCCAGCTCACGCGGTGTCCGGACAGGGGATCAGCCCCAGCATTTT | CASSRGVRTGDQPQHF
TRBD2 | TRBJ2-1 | TRBV2 | once | TGTGCCAGCAGAGGGACTAGCGGGACCTCCTACAATGAGCAGTTCTTC | CASRGTSGTSYNEQFF
TRBD1 | TRBJ1-2 | TRBV18 | - | TGTGCCAGCTCACCACCGACAGGGACCTATGGCTACACCTTC | CASSPPTGTYGYTF
TRBD2 | TRBJ2-3 | TRBV9 | - | TGTGCCAGCAGCGTAAGCGGGGGGTCATCGGCAGATACGCAGTATTTT | CASSVSGGSSADTQYF
- | TRBJ2-2 | TRBV3-1/TRBV3-2 | - | TGTGCCAGCAGCCAAGGGGGTTGGAGCGGGCCAACCGGGGAGCTGTTTTTT | CASSQGGWSGPTGELFF
- | TRBJ1-5 | TRBV9 | - | TGTGCCAGCAGCGGAGGCGGCGATCAGCCCCAGCATTTT | CASSGGGDQPQHF
- | TRBJ1-2 | TRBV3-1/TRBV3-2 | - | TGTGCCAGCAGCCAAGACAGTCAGAACGACGGCTACACCTTC | CASSQDSQNDGYTF
- | TRBJ1-6 | TRBV28 | few | TGTGCCAGCAGTTTCGCCCTGATTACAGGGTTAGATTCACCCCTCCACTTT | CASSFALITGLDSPLHF
- | TRBJ2-1 | TRBV4-3 | - | TGCGCCAGCAGCCAAAACAGGGTTTCCTACAATGAGCAGTTCTTC | CASSQNRVSYNEQFF
- | TRBJ2-5 | TRBV9 | - | TGTGCCAGCAGCCCAGGAGAGACCCAGTACTTC | CASSPGETQYF
- | TRBJ1-1 | TRBV19 | - | TGTGCCAGTACCTCTGCCGGCGGCACTGAAGCTTTCTTT | CASTSAGGTEAFF
- | TRBJ2-2 | TRBV27 | - | TGTGCCAGCAGTTTCCTAGGGGAGCTGTTTTTT | CASSFLGELFF
TRBD1 | TRBJ2-2 | TRBV5-4 | medium-sized | TGTGCCAGCAGGAACGCTCCGGGACAGGGGAACACCGGGGAGCTGTTTTTT | CASRNAPGQGNTGELFF
- | TRBJ2-6 | TRBV11-3 | - | TGTGCCAGCAGCTGGGGGCAAGGGCACGGGGGGACTGGGGCCAACGTCCTGACTTTC | CASSWGQGHGGTGANVLTF
- | TRBJ1-5 | TRBV5-4 | once | TGTGCCAGCCGCCTTTGGGGGAGCAATCAGCCCCAGCATTTT | CASRLWGSNQPQHF
- | TRBJ1-5 | TRBV7-9 | - | TGTGCCAGCAGCTTAGAGAGGGGGGATCAGCCCCAGCATTTT | CASSLERGDQPQHF